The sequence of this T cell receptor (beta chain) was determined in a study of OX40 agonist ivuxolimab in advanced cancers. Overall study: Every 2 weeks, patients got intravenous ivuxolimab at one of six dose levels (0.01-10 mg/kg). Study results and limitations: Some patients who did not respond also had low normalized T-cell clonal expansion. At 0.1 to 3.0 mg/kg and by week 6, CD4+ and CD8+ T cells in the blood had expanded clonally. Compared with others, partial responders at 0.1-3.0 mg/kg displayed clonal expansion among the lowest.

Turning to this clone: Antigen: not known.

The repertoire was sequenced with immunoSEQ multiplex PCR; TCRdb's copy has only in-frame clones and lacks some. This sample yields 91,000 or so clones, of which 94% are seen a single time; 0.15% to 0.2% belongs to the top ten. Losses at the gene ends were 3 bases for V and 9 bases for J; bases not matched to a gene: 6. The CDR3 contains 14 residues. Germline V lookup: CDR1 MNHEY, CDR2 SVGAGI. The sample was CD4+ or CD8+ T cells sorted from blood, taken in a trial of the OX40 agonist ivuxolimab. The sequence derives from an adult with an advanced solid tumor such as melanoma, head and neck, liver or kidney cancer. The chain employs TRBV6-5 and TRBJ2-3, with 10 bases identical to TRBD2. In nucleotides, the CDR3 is TGTGCCAGCAGTTATACGCGGGGACTAGCGACGCAGTATTTT. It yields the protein CASSYTRGLATQYF.